This is a list of T cell receptor beta chains from one sample in a study of T cell responses to AZD1222 COVID-19 vaccine. TCRdb's copy holds only in-frame clones and misses some; the assay was immunoSEQ multiplex PCR. Of about 110,000 clones listed, around 90% are singletons. The sample here was peripheral blood, taken 28 days after the second AZD1222 dose. These receptors came from an adult who received the AZD1222 COVID-19 vaccine. CDR3s include the opening cysteine and the closing phenylalanine or tryptophan. Fields, in order: clone size, V gene, J gene, D gene, CDR3 protein, CDR3 DNA. The D gene is left open where the match is weak. Some rows mark clone size as missing; the rest say once, few, many or name a class of expanded clone.

.	TRBV19	TRBJ1-5	TRBD1	CASSIPDRGNQPQHF	TGTGCCAGTAGTATACCGGACAGGGGCAATCAGCCCCAGCATTTT
.	TRBV5-1	TRBJ2-7	.	CASSSSQGVSEQYF	TGCGCCAGCAGCTCCAGCCAAGGGGTATCCGAGCAGTACTTC
.	TRBV6-4	TRBJ2-3	.	CASSVAGETDTQYF	TGTGCCAGCAGTGTGGCAGGGGAAACAGATACGCAGTATTTT
.	TRBV6-5	TRBJ2-7	.	CASSYSKSGGEQYF	TGTGCCAGCAGTTACTCGAAGTCAGGAGGCGAGCAGTACTTC
few	TRBV19	TRBJ2-7	.	CATRDFSYEQYF	TGTGCCACCCGGGACTTCTCCTACGAGCAGTACTTC
.	TRBV19	TRBJ1-5	TRBD1	CASTRGQGSNQPQHF	TGTGCCAGTACCCGGGGACAGGGGAGCAATCAGCCCCAGCATTTT
once	TRBV14	TRBJ2-5	TRBD1	CASSQHAGTGGETQYF	TGTGCCAGCAGCCAACACGCCGGGACAGGGGGTGAGACCCAGTACTTC
.	TRBV6-6	TRBJ2-2	.	CASSYETGELFF	TGTGCCAGCAGTTATGAGACCGGGGAGCTGTTTTTT
.	TRBV5-8	TRBJ2-5	.	CASSPLGGIQETQYF	TGTGCCAGCAGCCCCCTCGGGGGAATACAAGAGACCCAGTACTTC
.	TRBV7-2	TRBJ1-5	.	CASSLVRSNQPQHF	TGTGCCAGCAGCTTAGTCCGGAGTAATCAGCCCCAGCATTTT
few	TRBV28	TRBJ1-4	.	CASSLDGPNEKLFF	TGTGCCAGCAGTTTAGATGGGCCTAATGAAAAACTGTTTTTT
.	TRBV5-4	TRBJ2-7	TRBD1	CASSLEGQGSDEQYF	TGTGCCAGCAGCTTGGAGGGACAGGGGTCGGACGAGCAGTACTTC
.	TRBV9	TRBJ2-7	TRBD2	CASSVGSGTAYEQYF	TGTGCCAGCAGCGTAGGTAGCGGGACCGCCTACGAGCAGTACTTC
.	TRBV4-2	TRBJ2-7	TRBD2	CASSQELAGSSYEQYF	TGTGCCAGCAGCCAAGAACTAGCGGGCTCCTCCTACGAGCAGTACTTC
.	TRBV6-1	TRBJ1-2	.	CASSEGGNYGYTF	TGTGCCAGCAGTGAGGGGGGAAACTATGGCTACACCTTC
.	TRBV19	TRBJ1-5	TRBD1	CASKIYWGQENQPQHF	TGTGCCAGTAAAATATATTGGGGACAGGAAAATCAGCCCCAGCATTTT
.	TRBV7-2	TRBJ1-1	.	CASSLDGQLNTEAFF	TGTGCCAGCAGCTTAGACGGGCAGCTGAACACTGAAGCTTTCTTT
.	TRBV12-3/TRBV12-4	TRBJ2-7	.	CASSLSRAYEQYF	TGTGCCAGCAGTTTGTCCAGGGCCTACGAGCAGTACTTC
once	TRBV6-2/TRBV6-3	TRBJ2-5	TRBD2	CASSYGGTSGRNSETQYF	TGTGCCAGCAGTTACGGAGGGACTAGCGGGAGGAATTCGGAGACCCAGTACTTC
once	TRBV18	TRBJ1-2	.	CASSTDGTVRYGYTF	TGTGCCAGCTCCACCGACGGAACCGTTCGGTATGGCTACACCTTC
.	TRBV24-1	TRBJ2-7	.	CATSDFLRPNSYEQYF	TGTGCCACCAGTGATTTTCTTAGGCCTAACTCCTACGAGCAGTACTTC
.	TRBV2	TRBJ1-5	.	CASSSDGGPQHF	TGTGCCAGCAGTTCAGACGGTGGGCCCCAGCATTTT
.	TRBV28	TRBJ1-6	.	CASSLVGQPSSPLHF	TGTGCCAGCAGTTTGGTAGGACAGCCGAGTTCACCCCTCCACTTT
.	TRBV14	TRBJ1-2	.	CASSHLTAYNGYTF	TGTGCCAGCAGCCACTTGACCGCCTATAATGGCTACACCTTC
.	TRBV28	TRBJ1-2	.	CASSSGLRARDSNYGYTF	TGTGCCAGCAGTTCTGGACTCAGGGCGAGGGACTCTAACTATGGCTACACCTTC
.	TRBV9	TRBJ2-1	TRBD1	CASSWTGRSYNEQFF	TGTGCCAGCAGCTGGACAGGGCGCTCCTACAATGAGCAGTTCTTC
.	TRBV15	TRBJ1-1	.	CATSRVGLNTEAFF	TGTGCCACCAGCAGAGTAGGCCTGAACACTGAAGCTTTCTTT